The rows below give T cell receptor beta chains drawn from one sample of a study of T cell repertoires in cytomegalovirus infection. Using its own MiXCR run on the reads, TCRdb lists one record per CDR3 protein. The sample carries around 550,000 distinct CDR3 sequences, about a quarter recorded once. Specimen: PBMCs. These receptor sequences come from a human donor in good health (CMV status not recorded). Some clones in this sample may be carry-over from other donors' samples. Each CDR3 is given with its conserved first and last residue. Each record gives: V gene, D gene, clone size, J gene, CDR3 protein, CDR3 DNA. A D gene is named only where the DNA matches it firmly. Clone size is stated in some rows and not others, as once, few, many or a class when expanded.

V: TRBV7-6; D: -; size: -; J: TRBJ2-1; CDR3: CASSTRSSYNEQFF; DNA: TGTGCCAGCAGCACCCGGAGCTCCTACAATGAGCAGTTCTTC
V: TRBV29-1; D: -; size: few; J: TRBJ2-2; CDR3: CSVALTTGELFF; DNA: TGCAGCGTTGCTCTCACGACGGGGGAGCTGTTTTTT
V: TRBV7-2; D: -; size: -; J: TRBJ1-5; CDR3: CASSWLRDQPQHF; DNA: TGTGCCAGCAGCTGGTTAAGGGATCAGCCCCAGCATTTT
V: TRBV7-9; D: TRBD2; size: few; J: TRBJ2-3; CDR3: CASSSPLAGYTDTQYF; DNA: TGTGCCAGCAGCTCCCCACTAGCGGGGTACACAGATACGCAGTATTTT
V: TRBV7-2; D: -; size: many; J: TRBJ1-2; CDR3: CASSSDGLYGYTF; DNA: TGTGCCAGCAGTTCGGACGGACTCTATGGCTACACCTTC
V: TRBV25-1; D: -; size: -; J: TRBJ1-2; CDR3: CASSEFGADYGYTF; DNA: TGTGCCAGCAGTGAATTTGGCGCTGACTATGGCTACACCTTC
V: TRBV20-1; D: -; size: few; J: TRBJ1-1; CDR3: CSAPPVDLANTEAFF; DNA: TGCAGTGCCCCGCCAGTAGACTTAGCAAACACTGAAGCTTTCTTT
V: TRBV7-9; D: -; size: few; J: TRBJ2-3; CDR3: CASSWSLNF; DNA: TGTGCCAGCAGCTGGAGCCTCAATTTT
V: TRBV20-1; D: TRBD2; size: -; J: TRBJ2-1; CDR3: CSAREIGLADNEQFF; DNA: TGCAGTGCTAGAGAAATAGGACTAGCGGACAATGAGCAGTTCTTC
V: TRBV19; D: TRBD1; size: -; J: TRBJ1-1; CDR3: CASSISGQGNTEAFF; DNA: TGTGCCAGTAGTATTTCGGGACAGGGGAACACTGAAGCTTTCTTT
V: TRBV6-2/TRBV6-3; D: TRBD1; size: -; J: TRBJ1-1; CDR3: CASRESGGRNTEAFF; DNA: TGTGCCAGCAGGGAATCAGGGGGCCGGAACACTGAAGCTTTCTTT
V: TRBV11-2; D: -; size: -; J: TRBJ1-3; CDR3: CASSFQGWSSSGNTIYF; DNA: TGTGCCAGCAGCTTCCAAGGCTGGTCGAGCTCTGGAAACACCATATATTTT
V: TRBV7-2; D: -; size: many; J: TRBJ1-1; CDR3: CASSLQRGYAEAFF; DNA: TGTGCCAGCAGCCTCCAAAGGGGTTACGCTGAAGCTTTCTTT
V: TRBV20-1; D: -; size: -; J: TRBJ1-5; CDR3: CSARGKRADINQPQHF; DNA: TGCAGTGCTAGAGGCAAACGGGCAGACATTAATCAGCCCCAGCATTTT
V: TRBV19; D: -; size: -; J: TRBJ2-7; CDR3: CASSIGQIYEQYF; DNA: TGTGCCAGTAGTATCGGACAGATATACGAGCAGTACTTC
V: TRBV7-4; D: -; size: -; J: TRBJ1-6; CDR3: CASSLRTSPLHF; DNA: TGTGCCAGCAGCTTAAGGACTTCACCCCTCCACTTT
V: TRBV7-8; D: -; size: many; J: TRBJ1-1; CDR3: CASNANFGTRLGSTEAFF; DNA: TGTGCCAGCAACGCGAACTTCGGGACCCGGCTAGGGAGCACTGAAGCTTTCTTT
V: TRBV19; D: -; size: -; J: TRBJ2-7; CDR3: CASRSGRGGEQYF; DNA: TGTGCCAGTAGGTCCGGGAGAGGGGGCGAGCAGTACTTC
V: TRBV18; D: -; size: -; J: TRBJ1-2; CDR3: CASSPQPGTPANYGYTF; DNA: TGTGCCAGCTCTCCCCAACCGGGAACACCAGCTAACTATGGCTACACCTTC
V: TRBV25-1; D: -; size: few; J: TRBJ2-1; CDR3: CASSVLDRNNEQFF; DNA: TGTGCCAGCAGTGTCCTCGACAGAAACAATGAGCAGTTCTTC
V: TRBV27; D: TRBD2; size: many; J: TRBJ2-7; CDR3: CASRSGGEQYF; DNA: TGTGCCAGCCGGTCGGGGGGCGAGCAGTACTTC
V: TRBV20-1; D: TRBD1; size: few; J: TRBJ1-2; CDR3: CSARDRTGTINGYTF; DNA: TGCAGTGCTAGAGATCGGACAGGGACTATAAATGGCTACACCTTC
V: TRBV20-1; D: -; size: -; J: TRBJ2-1; CDR3: CSAGIRDPAKYEQFF; DNA: TGCAGTGCTGGGATCCGGGACCCGGCGAAATATGAGCAGTTCTTC
V: TRBV28; D: -; size: few; J: TRBJ2-1; CDR3: CASSPSVEQFF; DNA: TGTGCCAGCAGTCCCTCGGTAGAGCAGTTCTTC
V: TRBV12-3/TRBV12-4; D: -; size: many; J: TRBJ1-5; CDR3: CASSLGVNQPQHF; DNA: TGTGCCAGCAGCTTAGGGGTTAATCAGCCCCAGCATTTT
V: TRBV7-9; D: TRBD2; size: many; J: TRBJ2-5; CDR3: CASSGSGRTQETQYF; DNA: TGTGCCAGCAGCGGTAGCGGGAGGACTCAAGAGACCCAGTACTTC
V: TRBV29-1; D: TRBD2; size: few; J: TRBJ2-1; CDR3: CSVRAGVGFEQFF; DNA: TGCAGCGTCAGAGCGGGAGTAGGATTTGAGCAGTTCTTC
V: TRBV11-3; D: TRBD1; size: -; J: TRBJ2-1; CDR3: CASSFSGQSYNEQFF; DNA: TGTGCCAGCAGCTTCTCGGGACAGTCCTACAATGAGCAGTTCTTC
V: TRBV4-1; D: -; size: -; J: TRBJ2-1; CDR3: CASSQDPVVGKQFF; DNA: TGCGCCAGCAGCCAAGATCCGGTTGTTGGAAAGCAGTTCTTC
V: TRBV29-1; D: TRBD2; size: -; J: TRBJ2-3; CDR3: CSVTRLAGFTDTQYF; DNA: TGCAGCGTTACAAGACTAGCGGGGTTCACAGATACGCAGTATTTT
V: TRBV11-2; D: -; size: many; J: TRBJ2-1; CDR3: CASSPYWVVRALNEQFF; DNA: TGTGCCAGCAGCCCTTATTGGGTGGTCAGGGCTTTGAATGAGCAGTTCTTC
V: TRBV15; D: TRBD2; size: few; J: TRBJ2-2; CDR3: CATSRSSGTSGELFF; DNA: TGTGCCACCAGCAGGTCCTCCGGGACTAGCGGGGAGCTGTTTTTT
V: TRBV28; D: -; size: once; J: TRBJ2-2; CDR3: CASSFGGMNTGELFF; DNA: TGTGCCAGCAGTTTCGGAGGGATGAACACCGGGGAGCTGTTTTTT
V: TRBV7-9; D: TRBD2; size: -; J: TRBJ2-3; CDR3: CASSYTPTSGRTDTQYF; DNA: TGTGCCAGCAGTTACACCCCGACTAGCGGGAGAACAGATACGCAGTATTTT
V: TRBV7-3; D: TRBD2; size: few; J: TRBJ2-1; CDR3: CASSPRYPQREANEQFF; DNA: TGTGCCAGCAGCCCCCGATACCCTCAGCGGGAGGCGAATGAGCAGTTCTTC
V: TRBV20-1; D: TRBD2; size: -; J: TRBJ2-7; CDR3: CSATGTSGNEQYF; DNA: TGCAGTGCAACAGGGACTAGCGGTAACGAGCAGTACTTC
V: TRBV19; D: -; size: few; J: TRBJ1-4; CDR3: CASIGLTNEKLFF; DNA: TGTGCCAGTATTGGGTTGACTAATGAAAAACTGTTTTTT
V: TRBV7-8; D: -; size: few; J: TRBJ1-1; CDR3: CASSLRATAFF; DNA: TGTGCCAGCAGCTTAAGGGCTACAGCTTTCTTT
V: TRBV7-2; D: -; size: many; J: TRBJ1-1; CDR3: CASSFTGTSSEAFF; DNA: TGTGCCAGCAGCTTTACCGGGACCTCCAGCGAAGCTTTCTTT
V: TRBV7-2; D: -; size: many; J: TRBJ2-6; CDR3: CASSLRSGIGYSGANVLTF; DNA: TGTGCCAGCAGCTTACGATCGGGGATAGGTTACTCTGGGGCCAACGTCCTGACTTTC
V: TRBV19; D: -; size: -; J: TRBJ1-5; CDR3: CASSRGSRVQPQHF; DNA: TGTGCCAGTAGTAGAGGGTCTCGGGTTCAGCCCCAGCATTTT